Below, 27 T cell receptor beta chains from the same sample are listed, as sequenced in a study of identical twins. TCRdb ran MiXCR on the 5' RACE reads and lists one entry per CDR3 protein. This table has around 510,000 distinct CDR3 sequences, approximately 14% appearing once. These data also featured in a second study, about yellow fever vaccine responses in identical twins.

Sequenced sample: CD4+ T cells sorted from blood. These receptors came from a woman under 30 in good health.

V gene TRBV12-3 or TRBV12-4 combines with J gene TRBJ1-1; D remains unclear. Deletions cut 5 bases from V and 3 bases from J, with 10 bases between. The CDR3 totals 13 residues. For the CDR3, the DNA is TGTGCCAGCAGTCAGGAGTATTACACTGAAGCTTTCTTT. It specifies CASSQEYYTEAFF.

This clonotype appeared a few times. The V gene is TRBV5-1, the J gene TRBJ2-3; D is uncertain. Deletions cut 0 bases from V and 9 bases from J, with 14 bases between. The length of the CDR3 is 14 residues. Germline loops: CDR1 SGHRS, CDR2 YFSETQ. DNA of the CDR3: TGCGCCAGCAGCTTGGGCGTAGGCTTAGAAACGCAGTATTTT. This translates into CASSLGVGLETQYF.

This clonotype was recorded a few times. CDR3 in DNA: TGTGCCAGCAGCCGCCAAGGGACGGGGTACAATGAGCAGTTCTTC. Amino acids: CASSRQGTGYNEQFF. The chain joins TRBV3-1 to TRBJ2-1; D is perhaps TRBD1 or TRBD2 (5 bases each). Trimming left V 4 bases short and J 4 bases short, with 14 bases between. CDR1 and CDR2 from the germline V gene are LGHDT and YNNKEL (reference sequence). The length of the CDR3 is 15 residues.

The CDR3 reads CASSQRGLAYF. CDR3 nucleotide sequence: TGTGCCAGCAGCCAGAGGGGACTCGCGTACTTC. The chain links TRBV3-1 to TRBJ2-7; tentatively, D is TRBD2 (6 bases). CDR1 is LGHDT and CDR2 is YNNKEL in the germline V gene (reference sequence). Trimming removed 3 bases at V and 12 bases at J, with 12 bases between. The CDR3 consists of 11 residues.

This chain joins TRBV3-1 and TRBJ2-4; D call uncertain. V was cut by 8 bases and J by 11 bases, with 19 bases left in between. This CDR3 region has 13 residues. Germline lookup yields CDR1 LGHDT and CDR2 YNNKEL (reference sequence). CDR3 DNA sequence: TGTGCCAGCGGGCTCCAACTATCCGTACTTCAGTACTTC. Amino acid sequence: CASGLQLSVLQYF.

CDR3 sequence reads: CASSSGQGYNEQFF. CDR3 coding DNA: TGTGCCAGCAGTTCCGGACAGGGCTACAATGAGCAGTTCTTC. The chain joins TRBV28 to TRBJ2-1, with TRBD1 matching 8 bases. Germline V CDR1 and CDR2: MDHEN, SYDVKM. The J segment lost 3 bases and the V segment lost 4 bases, leaving 2 bases of the junction unmatched. The CDR3 runs to 14 residues.

This clonotype has more than one count but fewer than ten. The gene calls are TRBV3-1 and TRBJ2-1; the match to TRBD2 covers 9 bases. Germline V gives CDR1 LGHDT, CDR2 YNNKEL (reference sequence). The CDR3 is made up of 18 amino acids. V shed 1 base and J 1 base; nucleotides not matched to a gene: 8. CDR3 sequence: CASSQAALAGPSYNEQFF. The CDR3 nucleotides read TGTGCCAGCAGCCAAGCAGCCCTAGCGGGGCCTTCCTACAATGAGCAGTTCTTC.

This clonotype was counted only a few times. This rearrangement joins TRBV6-2 or TRBV6-3 to TRBJ2-7; D is possibly TRBD2 (5 bases). The CDR3 loop spans 15 amino acids. Germline V gene sequence: CDR1 MNHEY, CDR2 SVGEGT. Between the trimmed V and J ends, which lost 5 bases and 1 base, there was a span of 15 bases. The CDR3 bases are TGTGCCAGCAGTGGGAGAAGGGTAGGATCCTACGAGCAGTACTTC. This codes for CASSGRRVGSYEQYF.

This clonotype was counted only a few times. The chain has TRBV4-1 and TRBJ2-1; 9 nucleotides line up with TRBD2. V gave up 4 bases and J gave up 15 bases; unmatched junction bases: 4. The germline V gene has CDR1 MGHRA and CDR2 YSYEKL. This CDR3 comprises 11 residues. CDR3 residues: CASSPGTSRFF. In DNA, the CDR3 is TGCGCCAGCAGCCCGGGGACTAGCCGGTTCTTC.

This clonotype was counted many times. The rearrangement joins TRBV14 to TRBJ2-1, with 11 bases fitting TRBD1. This CDR3 contains 15 residues. Unmatched junction bases numbered 1, after V lost 3 bases and J lost 3 bases. From germline, CDR1 is SGHDN and CDR2 FVKESK. The CDR3 protein is CASSHGTGGYNEQFF. The CDR3 DNA reads as TGTGCCAGCAGCCATGGGACAGGGGGCTACAATGAGCAGTTCTTC. The whole variable domain, remainder taken from reference TRBV14 and TRBJ2-1, is EAGVTQFPSHSVIEKGQTVTLRCDPISGHDNLYWYRRVMGKEIKFLLHFVKESKQDESGMPNNRFLAERTGGTYSTLKVQPAELEDSGVYFCASSHGTGGYNEQFFGPGTRLTVL.

The chain links TRBV4-3 to TRBJ2-7; tentatively, D is TRBD2 (7 bases). The V gene's germline CDR1 is LGHNA and CDR2 YSLEER. V lost 4 bases and J lost 3, with 16 bases in between. This CDR3 is 15 amino acids long. For the CDR3, the DNA is TGCGCCAGCAGCCGAGGGGGGGGCGGCTACTACGAGCAGTACTTC. Translated, it gives CASSRGGGGYYEQYF.

This clonotype was found many times. J is TRBJ2-3 and V is TRBV20-1; D gene ambiguous. Trimming removed 6 bases from V and 4 bases from J, with 14 bases in between. This CDR3 contains 13 residues. The germline V gene has CDR1 DFQATT and CDR2 SNEGSKA (reference sequence). CDR3 protein: CSAPPGSPDTQYF. The DNA for the CDR3 is TGCAGTGCCCCACCGGGTAGCCCAGATACGCAGTATTTT.

This clonotype was observed a handful of times. The rearrangement links TRBV20-1 to TRBJ2-7; D may be TRBD1 or TRBD2 (5 bases each). The CDR3 covers 14 residues. Trimming stripped 3 bases from V and 6 bases from J, with 18 bases between. Germline V gene data show CDR1 as DFQATT and CDR2 as SNEGSKA (reference sequence). Here the CDR3 DNA reads TGCAGTGCTAGGCCTGGGACCGTCGTACCCGAGCAGTACTTC. Amino acid sequence: CSARPGTVVPEQYF.

The CDR3 is CASMGLGGNNEQFF. CDR3 bases: TGTGCCAGCATGGGTCTAGGAGGGAACAATGAGCAGTTCTTC. The chain recombines TRBV6-1 with TRBJ2-1; TRBD2 might be the D (6 bases). The CDR3 is 14 residues long. The V end was cut by 7 bases, the J end by 5 bases, with 15 bases between. The V gene's germline CDR1 is MNHNS and CDR2 SASEGT.

J is TRBJ1-6 and V is TRBV5-1; unclear D gene. Germline CDR1 SGHRS, CDR2 YFSETQ. The V end was cut by 0 bases, the J end by 7 bases, with 14 bases between. This CDR3 has 16 amino acids. The CDR3 DNA reads as TGCGCCAGCAGCTTGGGGACCACAGCGACGAATTCACCCCTCCACTTT. Protein product: CASSLGTTATNSPLHF.

This clonotype was seen a few times. This chain uses TRBV2 with TRBJ2-5, with 12 bases identical to TRBD2. Germline CDR1 reads SNHLY; CDR2 reads FYNNEI. With 10 bases clipped from V and 1 base from J, the junction kept 7 bases outside the gene matches. This CDR3 spans 15 amino acids. CDR3 coding DNA: TGTGCCACCATAGGACTAGCGGGACCCCAAGAGACCCAGTACTTC. Protein product: CATIGLAGPQETQYF.

This clonotype was seen only a few times. V usage is TRBV20-1 and J usage is TRBJ2-5; D gene uncertain. V gave up 3 bases and J gave up 0 bases, with 5 bases separating them. The length of the CDR3 is 12 residues. Germline V gives CDR1 DFQATT, CDR2 SNEGSKA (reference sequence). The CDR3 here is CSARPYQETQYF. The CDR3 DNA is TGCAGTGCTAGGCCGTACCAAGAGACCCAGTACTTC.

This clonotype was counted a few times. The chain couples TRBV12-3 or TRBV12-4 to TRBJ2-3; TRBD1 is a possible D gene (6 bases). Trimming took 5 bases from V and 1 from J, leaving 16 bases between them. This CDR3 spans 16 amino acids. The CDR3 DNA follows: TGTGCCAGCAGTCCCAGGGGTCCTATAGGCACAGATACGCAGTATTTT. Protein product: CASSPRGPIGTDTQYF.

The chain is built from TRBV5-1 and TRBJ1-2; 8 nucleotides match TRBD1. The CDR3 loop spans 14 amino acids. The germline gives CDR1 SGHRS, CDR2 YFSETQ. V lost 4 bases, J lost 1 base, and 3 bases stayed unmatched. The CDR3 protein is CASSLTGDNYGYTF. CDR3 nucleotide sequence: TGCGCCAGCAGCCTGACAGGGGATAACTATGGCTACACCTTC.

This clonotype was observed many times. V gene TRBV9 combines with J gene TRBJ2-3; 7 positions agree with TRBD1. The junction had 9 bases not matched to a gene; V was cut back by 4 bases and J by 4 bases. This CDR3 has 15 amino acids. Germline lookup yields CDR1 SGDLS and CDR2 YYNGEE. CDR3 bases: TGTGCCAGCAGCTCAGGGGGATACTGGTCAGATACGCAGTATTTT. Translation: CASSSGGYWSDTQYF.

This clonotype appeared a few times. The chain employs TRBV5-1 and TRBJ2-1, with 14 bases aligning to TRBD2. V shed 4 bases, J shed 9 bases, and the junction held 9 bases outside the gene matches. The CDR3 totals 16 residues. Germline CDR1 reads SGHRS; CDR2 reads YFSETQ. The CDR3 is CASSTRTSGRHSEQFF. Here the CDR3 DNA reads TGCGCCAGCAGCACCCGGACTAGCGGGAGGCATAGTGAGCAGTTCTTC. Combining the CDR3 with reference TRBV5-1 and TRBJ2-1 gives the whole variable domain KAGVTQTPRYLIKTRGQQVTLSCSPISGHRSVSWYQQTPGQGLQFLFEYFSETQRNKGNFPGRFSGRQFSNSRSEMNVSTLELGDSALYLCASSTRTSGRHSEQFFGPGTRLTVL.

The chain employs TRBV2 and TRBJ2-1; TRBD1 aligns across 8 bases. There are 15 residues in the CDR3. CDR1 is SNHLY, CDR2 FYNNEI, per germline. The ends lost 2 bases at V and 12 bases at J; junction bases unmatched: 12. The CDR3, as DNA: TGTGCCAGCAGTGAACGGACAGGGCGTACAATGAGGCAGTTCTTC. Translating gives CASSERTGRTMRQFF.

This clonotype was observed a few times. The rearrangement uses TRBV20-1 and TRBJ2-5; D not resolved. V was trimmed by 4 bases and J by 5 bases, leaving 11 bases between them. There are 12 residues in the CDR3. Per germline, CDR1 DFQATT and CDR2 SNEGSKA (reference sequence). The CDR3 nucleotides read TGCAGTGCTATCGAAAGGAAGGAGACCCAGTACTTC. Translating gives CSAIERKETQYF.

The V call is TRBV9, the J call TRBJ2-7; D might be TRBD1 or TRBD2, each matching 6 bases. The CDR3 runs 16 residues. The ends were cut back, 0 bases at V and 2 bases at J, with 15 bases in the middle. Germline-derived CDR1 and CDR2 are SGDLS and YYNGEE. CDR3 nucleotides: TGTGCCAGCAGCGTAGGACCGGGGGCGCTAACCTACGAGCAGTACTTC. This codes for CASSVGPGALTYEQYF.

The V gene is TRBV6-5, the J gene TRBJ2-7; D might be TRBD1 or TRBD2, each matching 5 bases. The CDR3 totals 14 residues. CDR1 and CDR2 from the germline V gene are MNHEY and SVGAGI. The germline V and J ends were trimmed by 5 bases and 0 bases, with 11 bases remaining between them. DNA of the CDR3: TGTGCCAGCAGTCACCGGGACCACTCCTACGAGCAGTACTTC. It is translated as CASSHRDHSYEQYF.

The V call is TRBV2, the J call TRBJ2-7, with 9 bases fitting TRBD2. Germline assignment: CDR1 SNHLY and CDR2 FYNNEI. The CDR3 is made up of 13 amino acids. V lost 7 bases to trimming and J lost 2 bases; unmatched junction nucleotides: 3. DNA for the CDR3: TGTGCCAGCAAGACTAGCGGAGCCTACGAGCAGTACTTC. Translated: CASKTSGAYEQYF.

In its sample, this clonotype was seen a few times. CDR3 sequence reads: CRIQPLSGAGGYSYEQYF. The CDR3 nucleotides read TGCAGAATACAACCTCTCTCGGGAGCGGGAGGTTACTCCTACGAGCAGTACTTC. The chain combines TRBV20-1 with TRBJ2-7, with 9 nucleotides matching TRBD2. This CDR3 has 18 amino acids. CDR1 is DFQATT, CDR2 SNEGSKA, per germline (reference sequence).